This TCR beta chain was recorded in a study of T-cell reconstitution after alpha-beta-depleted transplantation in children. As it was prepared, the TCRbeta library received unique molecular identifiers. TCRdb re-called the PCR reads with MiXCR, one entry per CDR3 protein. Of roughly 570,000 distinct CDR3 sequences in the sample, around 27% were seen once. This clonotype showed up many times. Its specificity is unknown. Whole-study findings and limits: Day-60 TCRbeta diversity that was high in some patients was derived from surviving recipient T cells and thymic progenitors. Roughly two months post-transplant, alpha-beta T cells reportedly originated from several hundred graft clones that had expanded. Fresh T-cell production supplied most of the T-cell counts and diversity seen one year after transplant.

The sequenced sample was PBMCs, obtained before TCRalphabeta/CD19-depleted stem cell transplant. This receptor was identified in a boy less than two years old with Wiskott-Aldrich syndrome, due to receive a stem cell transplant.

The CDR3 loop is CASSWTGGYEQYF. The CDR3 DNA sequence: TGCGCCAGCAGCTGGACAGGGGGCTACGAGCAGTACTTC. The V and J genes are TRBV5-1 and TRBJ2-7; 10 nucleotides match TRBD1. This CDR3 region has 13 residues. Looked up from germline, CDR1 is SGHRS and CDR2 is YFSETQ. The J segment lost 3 bases and the V segment lost 3 bases, leaving 0 bases of the junction unmatched.